The T cell receptor beta chain under discussion was sequenced for a study of OX40 agonist ivuxolimab in advanced cancers. The study, taken as a whole, reports: Both CD4+ and CD8+ T cell populations in blood had undergone clonal expansion by week 6 at 0.1 to 3.0 mg/kg. Nonresponders, in some cases, also had low normalized T-cell clonal expansion. The mean number of expanded clones was higher in CD8+ T cells than in CD4+.

TCRdb's copy holds only in-frame clones and misses some; the assay was immunoSEQ multiplex PCR. The sample shows some 7,100 clones, roughly 90% of them seen only once. V was clipped by 4 bases and J by 5 bases, with 15 bases between them. This CDR3 has 13 residues. The germline V gene has CDR1 GTSNPN and CDR2 SVGIG (reference sequence). Points on this clone: Its antigen is undetermined.

The rearrangement links TRBV30 to TRBJ2-7, with a possible D match to TRBD1 (5 bases). The source is an adult with an advanced solid tumor such as melanoma, head and neck, liver or kidney cancer. Sequencing was performed on CD4+ or CD8+ T cells sorted from blood, taken in a trial of the OX40 agonist ivuxolimab. CDR3 region: CAWTIQGFDEQYF. CDR3 in DNA: TGTGCCTGGACTATCCAGGGTTTTGACGAGCAGTACTTC.